This passage covers 8 T cell receptor beta chains from one sample sequenced in a study of cytomegalovirus exposure and HLA in healthy donors (dated by TCRdb to 2017 to 2019). Library method: the immunoSEQ multiplex PCR assay. For the multiplex PCR, a mixture combining 60 forward primers for TCR Vbeta segments and 13 reverse primers for TCR Jbeta segments was used. TCRdb carries this immuneACCESS record with in-frame sequences only. Its versions omit some clonotypes, under half of them owing to an unresolved V gene in the studies checked, with the rest unexplained. The sample table lists 180,000 or so clones, roughly 75% of them with a count of one. The top ten clones comprise approximately 2% of the sample. The specimen sequenced was PBMCs. All receptors derive from a woman in her 30s in good health and CMV-seronegative.

The chain carries TRBV30 and TRBJ1-5; 8 bases agree with TRBD1. After removal of 2 bases from V and 4 bases from J, the junction contained 7 bases not matched to a gene. The CDR3 extends over 15 amino acids. Germline lookup yields CDR1 GTSNPN and CDR2 SVGIG (reference sequence). The CDR3 is CAWSPPDRENQPQHF. DNA for the CDR3: TGTGCCTGGAGTCCGCCGGACAGGGAAAATCAGCCCCAGCATTTT.

The J gene is TRBJ2-3, the V gene TRBV5-6; 9 positions agree with TRBD2. Germline-derived CDR1 and CDR2 are SGHDT and YYEEEE. After removal of 7 bases from V and 2 bases from J, the junction contained 5 bases not matched to a gene. The CDR3 length is 14 residues. Here the CDR3 DNA reads TGTGCCAGCGGAGAGCGGGGGGCCACAGATACGCAGTATTTT. This sequence encodes CASGERGATDTQYF. The variable domain in full, completed from reference TRBV5-6 and TRBJ2-3, reads DAGVTQSPTHLIKTRGQQVTLRCSPKSGHDTVSWYQQALGQGPQFIFQYYEEEERQRGNFPDRFSGHQFPNYSSELNVNALLLGDSALYLCASGERGATDTQYFGPGTRLTVL.

V and J are TRBV19 and TRBJ1-1; the D gene is possibly TRBD1 (5 bases). CDR3 length: 15 amino acids. V dropped 7 bases and J dropped 5 bases, with 20 bases sitting between them. From germline, CDR1 is LNHDA and CDR2 SQIVND (reference sequence). CDR3 region: CASKNRAGGVTEAFF. As DNA, the CDR3 is TGTGCCAGTAAGAACCGAGCGGGGGGGGTTACTGAAGCTTTCTTT.

The chain recombines TRBV18 with TRBJ1-1; 7 nucleotides line up with TRBD1. Trimming removed 6 bases from V and 6 bases from J; junction bases left unmatched: 7. This CDR3 is 13 amino acids long. CDR1 and CDR2 from the germline V gene are KGHSH and LQKENI. CDR3: CASSPEGAAEAFF. As DNA, the CDR3 is TGTGCCAGCTCTCCAGAGGGGGCGGCTGAAGCTTTCTTT. The full variable domain, its missing parts supplied by reference TRBV18 and TRBJ1-1, is NAGVMQNPRHLVRRRGQEARLRCSPMKGHSHVYWYRQLPEEGLKFMVYLQKENIIDESGMPKERFSAEFPKEGPSILRIQQVVRGDSAAYFCASSPEGAAEAFFGQGTRLTVV.

CDR3 sequence reads: CAVPPDRGLPDTQYF. CDR3 nucleotide sequence: TGTGCCGTACCACCGGACAGGGGGCTCCCAGATACGCAGTATTTT. This chain joins TRBV2 and TRBJ2-3; TRBD1 aligns across 11 bases. This CDR3 has 15 residues. From germline, CDR1 is SNHLY and CDR2 FYNNEI. The junction had 11 bases not matched to a gene; V was cut back by 11 bases and J by 4 bases.

V usage is TRBV5-1 and J usage is TRBJ2-1; 10 bases fit TRBD2. CDR3 length: 16 amino acids. Losses at the gene ends were 2 bases for V and 5 bases for J; bases not matched to a gene: 7. CDR1 is SGHRS and CDR2 is YFSETQ in the germline V gene. CDR3 region: CASSFFRLAGDNEQFF. Written as DNA, the CDR3 is TGCGCCAGCAGCTTCTTTCGGCTAGCGGGGGACAATGAGCAGTTCTTC. Drawing the rest from reference TRBV5-1 and TRBJ2-1, the complete variable domain is KAGVTQTPRYLIKTRGQQVTLSCSPISGHRSVSWYQQTPGQGLQFLFEYFSETQRNKGNFPGRFSGRQFSNSRSEMNVSTLELGDSALYLCASSFFRLAGDNEQFFGPGTRLTVL.

This chain joins TRBV5-1 and TRBJ2-3, with D tentatively TRBD1 (5 bases). The CDR3 consists of 16 residues. V lost 0 bases and J lost 2, with 13 bases in between. Germline-derived CDR1 and CDR2 are SGHRS and YFSETQ. CDR3 sequence (DNA): TGCGCCAGCAGCTTGGTTACGACAGCCGTCACAGATACGCAGTATTTT. Its translation is CASSLVTTAVTDTQYF.

This clone was counted between two and nine times. CDR3 loop: CASSTGGRTTEAFF. Here the CDR3 DNA reads TGTGCTTCCAGCACGGGGGGAAGGACCACTGAAGCTTTCTTT. The rearrangement joins TRBV28 to TRBJ1-1; D might be TRBD1 (5 bases). Germline V gene data show CDR1 as MDHEN and CDR2 as SYDVKM. The CDR3 runs 14 residues.